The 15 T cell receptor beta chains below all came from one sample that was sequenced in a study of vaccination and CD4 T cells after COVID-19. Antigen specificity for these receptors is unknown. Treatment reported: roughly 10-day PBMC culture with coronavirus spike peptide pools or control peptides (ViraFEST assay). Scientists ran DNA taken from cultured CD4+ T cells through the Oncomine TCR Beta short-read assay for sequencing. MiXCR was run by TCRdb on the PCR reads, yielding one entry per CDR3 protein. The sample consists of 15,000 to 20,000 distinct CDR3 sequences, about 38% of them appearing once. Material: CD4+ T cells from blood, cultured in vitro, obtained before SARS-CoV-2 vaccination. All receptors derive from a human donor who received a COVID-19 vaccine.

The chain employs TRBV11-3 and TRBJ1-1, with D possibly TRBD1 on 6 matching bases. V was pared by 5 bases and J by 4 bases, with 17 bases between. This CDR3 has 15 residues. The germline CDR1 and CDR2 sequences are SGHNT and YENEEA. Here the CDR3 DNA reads TGTGCCAGCAGCGCGTCAGGGAGGGGGGGCACTGAAGCTTTCTTT. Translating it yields CASSASGRGGTEAFF.

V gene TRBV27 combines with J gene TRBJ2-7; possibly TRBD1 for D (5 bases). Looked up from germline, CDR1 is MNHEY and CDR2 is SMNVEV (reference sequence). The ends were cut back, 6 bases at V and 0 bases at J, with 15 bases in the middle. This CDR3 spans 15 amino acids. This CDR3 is CASSPGQSTSYEQYF. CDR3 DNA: TGTGCCAGCAGCCCAGGGCAGAGTACCTCCTACGAGCAGTACTTC.

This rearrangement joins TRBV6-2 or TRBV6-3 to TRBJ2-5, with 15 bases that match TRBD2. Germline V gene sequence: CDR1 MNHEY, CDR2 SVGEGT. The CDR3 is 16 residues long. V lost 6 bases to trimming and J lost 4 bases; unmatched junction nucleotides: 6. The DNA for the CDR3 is TGTGCCAGCAGGGGGGGACTAGCGGGGGGACGAGAGACCCAGTACTTC. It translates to CASRGGLAGGRETQYF.

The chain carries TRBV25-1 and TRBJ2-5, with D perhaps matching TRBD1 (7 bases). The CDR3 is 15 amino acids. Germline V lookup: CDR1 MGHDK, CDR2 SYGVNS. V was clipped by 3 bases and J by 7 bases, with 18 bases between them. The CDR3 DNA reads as TGTGCCAGCAGTGACCGGGACTCCCCAGGGGGGACCCAGTACTTC. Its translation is CASSDRDSPGGTQYF.

CDR3 bases: TGTGCCAGCAGCGGACTGAGCTACAATGAGCAGTTCTTC. Residues: CASSGLSYNEQFF. The chain employs TRBV2 and TRBJ2-1, with a possible D match to TRBD2 (5 bases). CDR3 length: 13 amino acids. The V gene's germline CDR1 is SNHLY and CDR2 FYNNEI. V lost 6 bases to trimming and J lost 3 bases, with 9 bases between them. The variable domain in full, completed from reference TRBV2 and TRBJ2-1, reads EPEVTQTPSHQVTQMGQEVILRCVPISNHLYFYWYRQILGQKVEFLVSFYNNEISEKSEIFDDQFSVERPDGSNFTLKIRSTKLEDSAMYFCASSGLSYNEQFFGPGTRLTVL.

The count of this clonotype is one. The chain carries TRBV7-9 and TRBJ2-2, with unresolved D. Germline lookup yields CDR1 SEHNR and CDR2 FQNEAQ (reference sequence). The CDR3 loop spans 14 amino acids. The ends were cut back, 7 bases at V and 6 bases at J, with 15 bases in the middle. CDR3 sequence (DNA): TGTGCCAGCACCCAGATCCGGATTTCCGGGGAGCTGTTTTTT. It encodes CASTQIRISGELFF.

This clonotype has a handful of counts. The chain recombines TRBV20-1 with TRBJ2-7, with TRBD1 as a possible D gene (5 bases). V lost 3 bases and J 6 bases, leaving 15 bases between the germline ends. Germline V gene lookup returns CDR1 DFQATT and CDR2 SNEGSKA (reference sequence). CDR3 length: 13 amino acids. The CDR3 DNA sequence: TGCAGTGCTAGTTGGCAGGGATTCGGCGAGCAGTACTTC. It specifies CSASWQGFGEQYF.

As DNA, the CDR3 is TGCAGTGCTAGCTCCCCCTCCGGACTGAGCTATGGCTACACCTTC. It encodes CSASSPSGLSYGYTF. The rearrangement uses TRBV20-1 and TRBJ1-2; D unresolved. Deletions cut 3 bases from V and 4 bases from J, with 18 bases between. Germline CDR1 and CDR2: DFQATT and SNEGSKA (reference sequence). The CDR3 is 15 amino acids.

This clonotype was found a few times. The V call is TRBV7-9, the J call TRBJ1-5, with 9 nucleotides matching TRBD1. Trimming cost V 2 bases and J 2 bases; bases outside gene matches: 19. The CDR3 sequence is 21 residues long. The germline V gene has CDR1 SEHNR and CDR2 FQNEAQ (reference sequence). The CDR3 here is CASSLTGKTGGRVRGNQPQHF. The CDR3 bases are TGTGCCAGCAGCTTAACGGGGAAGACAGGGGGAAGGGTACGGGGCAATCAGCCCCAGCATTTT.

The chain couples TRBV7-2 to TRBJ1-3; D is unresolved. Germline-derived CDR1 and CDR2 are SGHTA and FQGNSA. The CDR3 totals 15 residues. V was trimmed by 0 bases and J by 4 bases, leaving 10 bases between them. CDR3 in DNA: TGTGCCAGCAGCTTAGCTGCAGTCCCGGGAAACACCATATATTTT. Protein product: CASSLAAVPGNTIYF.

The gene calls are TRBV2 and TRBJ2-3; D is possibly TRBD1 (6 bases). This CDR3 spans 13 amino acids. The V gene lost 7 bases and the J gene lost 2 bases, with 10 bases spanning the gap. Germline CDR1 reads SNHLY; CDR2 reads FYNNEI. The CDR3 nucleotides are TGTGCCAGCACAGGACAGAACACAGATACGCAGTATTTT. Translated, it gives CASTGQNTDTQYF. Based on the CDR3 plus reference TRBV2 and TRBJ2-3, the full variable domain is EPEVTQTPSHQVTQMGQEVILRCVPISNHLYFYWYRQILGQKVEFLVSFYNNEISEKSEIFDDQFSVERPDGSNFTLKIRSTKLEDSAMYFCASTGQNTDTQYFGPGTRLTVL.

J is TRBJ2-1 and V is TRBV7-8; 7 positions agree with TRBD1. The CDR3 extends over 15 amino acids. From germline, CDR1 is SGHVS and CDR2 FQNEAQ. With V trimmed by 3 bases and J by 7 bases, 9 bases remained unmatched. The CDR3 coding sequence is TGTGCCAGCAGCTTCCGGACAGGCGGGTGGAATGAGCAGTTCTTC. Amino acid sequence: CASSFRTGGWNEQFF.

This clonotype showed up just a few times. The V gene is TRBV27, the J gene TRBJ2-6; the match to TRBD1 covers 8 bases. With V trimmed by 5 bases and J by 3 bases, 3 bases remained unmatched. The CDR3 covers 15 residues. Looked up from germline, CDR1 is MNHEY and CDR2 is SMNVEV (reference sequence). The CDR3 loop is CASSGQGSGANVLTF. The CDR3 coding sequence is TGTGCCAGCAGTGGACAGGGAAGTGGGGCCAACGTCCTGACTTTC.

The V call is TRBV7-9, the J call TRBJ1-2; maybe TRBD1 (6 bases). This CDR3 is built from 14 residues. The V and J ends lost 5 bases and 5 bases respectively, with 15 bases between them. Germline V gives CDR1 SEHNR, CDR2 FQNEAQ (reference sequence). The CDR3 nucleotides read TGTGCCAGCAGCGCCCCGGGGGGCTGGTATGGCTACACCTTC. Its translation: CASSAPGGWYGYTF.

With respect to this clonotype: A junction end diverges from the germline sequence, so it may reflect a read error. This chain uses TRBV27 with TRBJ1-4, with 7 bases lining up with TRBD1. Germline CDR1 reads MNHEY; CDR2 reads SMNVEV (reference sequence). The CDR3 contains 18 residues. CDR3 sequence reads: CASRAPRDRVATNEKLFF. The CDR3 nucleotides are TGTGCAAGCAGGGCCCCCAGGGACAGAGTCGCAACTAATGAAAAACTGTTTTTT.